The clone carrying this T cell receptor (beta chain) was counted only a few times. Its antigen is not identified. A single record per CDR3 protein comes from TCRdb applying MiXCR to the reads. The sample shows hundreds of thousands of distinct CDR3 sequences, roughly a third of them seen only once. The sample is drawn from a study of T cell repertoires in cytomegalovirus infection. Study-level information: CMV infection plus the matching HLA type was flagged by public TCR beta signatures.

Study-wide results and limits: Summed public TCR beta family frequency identified CMV carriers bearing the relevant HLA.

The CDR3 covers 15 residues. Germline lookup yields CDR1 MGHRA and CDR2 YSYEKL. The V and J ends lost 2 bases and 4 bases respectively, with 12 bases between them. Material: cultured PBMCs, obtained from culture after CMV antigen stimulation. The sequence came from a human donor in good health (CMV status not recorded). Some clones in this sample may be carry-over from other donors' samples. V and J are TRBV4-1 and TRBJ2-1; D ambiguous. The chain's CDR3 is CASSQTLLTYNEQFF. CDR3 nucleotide sequence: TGCGCCAGCAGCCAAACTCTCTTAACTTACAATGAGCAGTTCTTC.